The T cell receptor (beta chain) under discussion was sequenced for a study of control samples from healthy donors and cancer patients. The CDR3 loop spans 14 amino acids. Deletions cut 4 bases from V and 2 bases from J, with 12 bases between. Germline V gene data show CDR1 as MGHRA and CDR2 as YSYEKL. Sequencing was performed with immunoSEQ multiplex PCR; in TCRdb, only in-frame clones are kept and a portion is missing. This table holds about 81,000 clones, roughly 93% found once. The sequenced material came from blood. The receptor's source is a woman younger than 30 in good health. This chain joins TRBV4-1 and TRBJ2-7; D gene uncertain. CDR3 sequence reads: CASSRPGFPYEQYF. The CDR3 bases are TGCGCCAGCAGCCGACCGGGCTTTCCCTACGAGCAGTACTTC.